A single sample gave rise to the 25 T cell receptor beta chains below, sequenced in a study of Ad26.COV2.S vaccination and SARS-CoV-2 variants. The treatment: some 19 received Ad26.COV2.S at low or high dose, single or two shots; about 5 received placebo; per-sample allocation not given. Sample collection was performed on day 63 after the first vaccine or placebo injection. The assay was immunoSEQ multiplex PCR, and TCRdb's table has in-frame clones only and misses some. The table records almost 400,000 clones, about 89% of them present only once. This sample comprised peripheral blood, obtained in a trial of Ad26.COV2.S vaccine versus placebo. Receptors were obtained from a person between 18 and 60 years old who received the Ad26.COV2.S COVID-19 vaccine or a placebo.

A single count supports this clone. This chain uses TRBV5-1 with TRBJ2-3; 8 bases line up with TRBD1. With 4 bases clipped from V and 5 bases from J, the junction kept 9 bases outside the gene matches. The V gene's germline CDR1 is SGHRS and CDR2 YFSETQ. CDR3 length: 15 residues. CDR3 in DNA: TGCGCCAGCAGCAACTCAGGGGGCGAGGGAGATACGCAGTATTTT. The encoded protein is CASSNSGGEGDTQYF.

The chain carries TRBV24-1 and TRBJ1-1; tentative D call: TRBD1 (6 bases). Germline V gene data show CDR1 as KGHDR and CDR2 as SFDVKD. Between the trimmed V and J ends, which lost 4 bases and 9 bases, there was a span of 14 bases. CDR3 length: 13 residues. The CDR3 loop is CATSDGGRGQAFF. Written as DNA, the CDR3 is TGTGCCACCAGTGACGGGGGCAGGGGCCAAGCTTTCTTT.

This chain connects TRBV5-1 to TRBJ2-6; weak D call: TRBD2 (7 bases). Germline V CDR1 and CDR2: SGHRS, YFSETQ. Trimming left V 0 bases short and J 2 bases short, with 12 bases between. The CDR3 is 17 amino acids. The CDR3 DNA is TGCGCCAGCAGCTTGGGGCGGGGGCGAACTGGGGCCAACGTCCTGACTTTC. Amino acids: CASSLGRGRTGANVLTF.

This chain links TRBV11-1 with TRBJ2-7; D gene unclear. Germline V gene sequence: CDR1 SGHAT, CDR2 FQDESV (reference sequence). The V gene lost 2 bases and the J gene lost 4 bases, with 12 bases spanning the gap. CDR3 size: 14 residues. CDR3 amino acids: CASSLRFGDYEQYF. CDR3 in DNA: TGTGCCAGCAGCTTAAGGTTTGGGGATTACGAGCAGTACTTC. Full variable domain (outside the CDR3, taken from reference TRBV11-1 and TRBJ2-7): EAEVAQSPRYKITEKSQAVAFWCDPISGHATLYWYRQILGQGPELLVQFQDESVVDDSQLPKDRFSAERLKGVDSTLKIQPAELGDSAMYLCASSLRFGDYEQYFGPGTRLTVT.

The sample holds one count of this clone. The J gene is TRBJ2-3, the V gene TRBV6-5; 11 nucleotides line up with TRBD2. The junction had 3 bases not matched to a gene; V was cut back by 2 bases and J by 8 bases. Germline CDR1 MNHEY, CDR2 SVGAGI. The CDR3 loop spans 14 amino acids. CDR3 nucleotides: TGTGCCAGCAGTTACCCTGGGACTAGCGGTACGCAGTATTTT. Amino acid sequence: CASSYPGTSGTQYF.

J is TRBJ2-7 and V is TRBV7-9; the match to TRBD2 covers 9 bases. The junction had 5 bases not matched to a gene; V was cut back by 11 bases and J by 0 bases. Germline lookup yields CDR1 SEHNR and CDR2 FQNEAQ (reference sequence). The length of the CDR3 is 13 residues. CDR3 amino acids: CAASSGNSYEQYF. CDR3 in DNA: TGTGCCGCCTCTAGCGGGAACTCCTACGAGCAGTACTTC.

The CDR3 DNA reads as TGTGCCAGCAGTGAACAGGGGTGGACAGATACGCAGTATTTT. It is translated as CASSEQGWTDTQYF. The gene calls are TRBV6-1 and TRBJ2-3; TRBD1 might be the D (6 bases). V was clipped by 2 bases and J by 3 bases, with 9 bases between them. The germline CDR1 and CDR2 sequences are MNHNS and SASEGT. The CDR3 is made up of 14 amino acids.

The J gene is TRBJ1-4, the V gene TRBV2; D not certain. CDR1 and CDR2 from the germline V gene are SNHLY and FYNNEI. The CDR3 runs to 14 residues. V lost 10 bases to trimming and J lost 4 bases, with 16 bases between them. In DNA, the CDR3 is TGTGCCACCACAGAGACAAGGGATAATGAAAAACTGTTTTTT. It specifies CATTETRDNEKLFF.

This chain connects TRBV27 to TRBJ2-3; 8 bases are shared with TRBD1. This CDR3 has 14 residues. Germline-derived CDR1 and CDR2 are MNHEY and SMNVEV (reference sequence). Losses at the gene ends were 5 bases for V and 3 bases for J; bases not matched to a gene: 4. The CDR3 is CASSLTGGTDTQYF. The CDR3 region has the DNA TGTGCCAGCAGTCTCACAGGGGGGACAGATACGCAGTATTTT.

The J gene is TRBJ2-5, the V gene TRBV7-2; no firm D call. The germline V gene has CDR1 SGHTA and CDR2 FQGNSA. The CDR3 length is 15 residues. V lost 1 base, J lost 1 base, and 10 bases lay in between. CDR3 residues: CASSLVPTIQETQYF. The CDR3 DNA sequence: TGTGCCAGCAGCTTAGTCCCAACTATCCAAGAGACCCAGTACTTC.

The chain recombines TRBV9 with TRBJ1-4, with a possible D match to TRBD1 (5 bases). Trimming removed 4 bases at V and 3 bases at J, with 13 bases between. Germline CDR1 and CDR2: SGDLS and YYNGEE. The CDR3 runs 15 residues. CDR3 DNA: TGTGCCAGCAGCCCAACCAGGGTTGCTAATGAAAAACTGTTTTTT. Amino acid sequence: CASSPTRVANEKLFF.

As DNA, the CDR3 is TGTGCCAGCAGCTTAGGCCCCGGGACTAGCGGGGGGGGAGGGTACAATGAGCAGTTCTTC. Its protein is CASSLGPGTSGGGGYNEQFF. The chain links TRBV7-6 to TRBJ2-1; 16 bases agree with TRBD2. Germline CDR1 is SGHVS and CDR2 is FNYEAQ. J lost 4 bases, V lost 1 base, and 10 bases had no gene match. CDR3 length equals 20 residues.

The gene calls are TRBV10-3 and TRBJ1-1; perhaps TRBD1 as D (5 bases). CDR3 size: 14 residues. Deletions cut 0 bases from V and 8 bases from J, with 13 bases between. Germline loops: CDR1 ENHRY, CDR2 SYGVKD. The CDR3 spells CAISESGVGIEAFF. The CDR3 DNA follows: TGTGCCATCAGTGAGTCAGGGGTAGGGATAGAAGCTTTCTTT.

This clone came up once. The rearrangement uses TRBV12-3 or TRBV12-4 and TRBJ2-7; D is uncertain. The CDR3 sequence is 13 residues long. Trimming removed 2 bases from V and 2 bases from J, with 7 bases in between. The CDR3 here is CASSLFQAYEQYF. The CDR3 DNA reads TGTGCCAGCAGTTTATTCCAGGCCTACGAGCAGTACTTC.

The rearrangement joins TRBV6-5 to TRBJ2-1, with D unresolved. CDR1 MNHEY and CDR2 SVGAGI come from the germline V gene. The CDR3 spans 15 residues. V was pared by 3 bases and J by 0 bases, with 9 bases between. Written as DNA, the CDR3 is TGTGCCAGCAGTTATGCCAAGAGCTCCTACAATGAGCAGTTCTTC. Residues: CASSYAKSSYNEQFF.

V usage is TRBV10-3 and J usage is TRBJ2-5; 9 bases line up with TRBD1. The V gene's germline CDR1 is ENHRY and CDR2 SYGVKD. The CDR3 has 12 amino acids. J was trimmed by 5 bases and V by 11 bases; bases with no gene match: 6. CDR3 sequence reads: CASQGAEETQYF. CDR3 DNA: TGTGCCTCACAGGGGGCGGAGGAGACCCAGTACTTC.

The rearrangement joins TRBV7-9 to TRBJ2-7; perhaps D is TRBD1 or TRBD2 (5 bases each). Trimming left V 7 bases short and J 0 bases short, with 7 bases between. CDR3 size: 12 residues. Per the germline V gene, CDR1 is SEHNR and CDR2 is FQNEAQ (reference sequence). CDR3 bases: TGTGCCAGCACCGGGACCTCCTACGAGCAGTACTTC. It encodes CASTGTSYEQYF. Complete variable domain (other parts from reference TRBV7-9 and TRBJ2-7): DTGVSQNPRHKITKRGQNVTFRCDPISEHNRLYWYRQTLGQGPEFLTYFQNEAQLEKSRLLSDRFSAERPKGSFSTLEIQRTEQGDSAMYLCASTGTSYEQYFGPGTRLTVT.

This chain links TRBV10-1 with TRBJ1-6, with D uncertain. The CDR3 contains 13 residues. The germline gives CDR1 WNHNN, CDR2 SYGVQD (reference sequence). The V end was cut by 2 bases, the J end by 8 bases, with 7 bases between. The CDR3 coding sequence is TGCGCCAGCAGTGAGAGAAGGGATTCACCCCTCCACTTT. Its protein is CASSERRDSPLHF.

The chain recombines TRBV4-1 with TRBJ2-7; D assignment may be TRBD1 or TRBD2 (6 bases each). CDR1 and CDR2 from the germline V gene are MGHRA and YSYEKL. This CDR3 comprises 16 residues. Trimming removed 4 bases from V and 3 bases from J, with 19 bases in between. The CDR3 loop reads CASSPTGDTDLYEQYF. The CDR3 nucleotides read TGCGCCAGCAGCCCCACGGGGGACACCGACCTCTACGAGCAGTACTTC.

A few counts support this clone. The rearrangement links TRBV4-1 to TRBJ1-1, with D tentatively TRBD1 (5 bases). The CDR3 loop spans 15 amino acids. Germline V lookup: CDR1 MGHRA, CDR2 YSYEKL. Trimming removed 2 bases at V and 4 bases at J, with 14 bases between. The CDR3: CASSQHQGRGTEAFF. The CDR3 DNA reads as TGCGCCAGCAGCCAACACCAGGGAAGAGGCACTGAAGCTTTCTTT.

The chain couples TRBV9 to TRBJ2-1, with 11 bases identical to TRBD2. Trimming took 3 bases from V and 8 from J; bases not matched to a gene: 10. Germline CDR1 is SGDLS and CDR2 is YYNGEE. This CDR3 has 16 residues. The CDR3 DNA reads as TGTGCCAGCAGCGGTAGCGGGAGGGGGCCTCGGGATGAGCAGTTCTTC. Translated: CASSGSGRGPRDEQFF.

This rearrangement joins TRBV5-3 to TRBJ2-1; 7 bases are shared with TRBD2. TRBV5-3 falls under the ORF class, with uncertain function. This CDR3 has 16 amino acids. The V segment lost 10 bases and the J segment 8 bases; nucleotides outside the gene matches: 21. The CDR3 reads CAPTSGRAPSHDEQFF. CDR3 sequence (DNA): TGTGCCCCCACGAGTGGGAGGGCCCCCAGCCACGATGAGCAGTTCTTC.

The chain links TRBV27 to TRBJ2-7, with 9 bases that match TRBD2. The CDR3 spans 17 residues. V gave up 3 bases and J gave up 5 bases; unmatched junction bases: 14. The germline gives CDR1 MNHEY, CDR2 SMNVEV (reference sequence). The CDR3 is CASSFGALRTSVHEQYF. The CDR3 nucleotides read TGTGCCAGCAGTTTTGGCGCGCTCAGGACTAGCGTCCACGAGCAGTACTTC.

The rearrangement joins TRBV9 to TRBJ2-7; TRBD1 aligns across 9 bases. Trimming removed 4 bases from V and 2 bases from J; junction bases left unmatched: 7. The CDR3 consists of 15 residues. The germline CDR1 and CDR2 sequences are SGDLS and YYNGEE. For the CDR3, the DNA is TGTGCCAGCAGCCCTCTGACAGGGGGTCCCTACGAGCAGTACTTC. Its translation: CASSPLTGGPYEQYF.

CDR3 protein: CASSQGRQGAYEQYF. In nucleotides, the CDR3 is TGCGCCAGCAGCCAAGGCAGACAGGGGGCCTACGAGCAGTACTTC. This sequence joins TRBV4-3 and TRBJ2-7; 9 bases map to TRBD1. CDR3 length: 15 amino acids. Looked up from germline, CDR1 is LGHNA and CDR2 is YSLEER. Trimming at V came to 1 base and at J to 2 bases, leaving 3 bases not matched to a gene.